These T cell receptor beta chains were read from a single sample in a study of tumor and adjacent non-tumor tissue in lung cancer. MiXCR was run by TCRdb on the multiplex PCR reads, yielding one entry per CDR3 protein. The profile shows 100,000 to 150,000 distinct CDR3 sequences, 66% of them singletons. The specimen was lung tumor tissue. These receptor sequences come from a man under 40 with non-small cell lung cancer. Both conserved end residues are part of each CDR3. D genes are given only for firm matches. Where a row states a size, it is once, few, many or the class of an expanded clone; other rows omit it.

abundance	v_gene	j_gene	d_gene	CDR3nt	CDR3aa
many	TRBV6-5	TRBJ2-1	TRBD1	TGTGCCAGCAGGTCGGACAGGAGGAGCTCCTACAATGAGCAGTTCTTC	CASRSDRRSSYNEQFF
.	TRBV6-1	TRBJ1-6	.	TGTGCCAGCAGTGAAAGGGCAGTGGACAATAGTTCACCCCTCCACTTT	CASSERAVDNSSPLHF
many	TRBV4-2	TRBJ2-3	.	TGTGCCAGCAGCCAAGAATCCGGGGTCCTCACAGATACGCAGTATTTT	CASSQESGVLTDTQYF
.	TRBV29-1	TRBJ2-7	.	TGCAGCGTCGTTACAGCTAGTTCCGGCCTCTACGAGCAGTACTTC	CSVVTASSGLYEQYF
many	TRBV20-1	TRBJ2-5	TRBD1	TGCAGTGCTAGGACAGGGGGTTACCAAGAGACCCAGTACTTC	CSARTGGYQETQYF
.	TRBV6-5	TRBJ1-6	.	TGTGCCAGCAGTTACTCGCCAGTTTATAATTCACGCCTCCACTTT	CASSYSPVYNSRLHF
many	TRBV20-1	TRBJ2-3	TRBD1	TGCAGTGCTCCGGGACAGGGAAACACAGATACGCAGTATTTT	CSAPGQGNTDTQYF
.	TRBV6-5	TRBJ1-1	.	TGTGCCATCACTTACGATCGGACAACTGAAGCTTTCTTT	CAITYDRTTEAFF
many	TRBV6-6	TRBJ2-7	TRBD1	TGTGCCAGCAGTTACTCACAGGGGTCCTACGAGCAGTACTTC	CASSYSQGSYEQYF
many	TRBV20-1	TRBJ1-4	.	TGCAGTGCTACTTATCGGGCTGAAAAACTGTTTTTT	CSATYRAEKLFF
.	TRBV11-2	TRBJ1-6	.	TGTGCCTGCGGAGCCAACAGCGGGAATCCACCCCTCCACTTT	CACGANSGNPPLHF
.	TRBV30	TRBJ1-6	.	TGTGCCTGGAGTGTTGGGCAGACCCCCACCCTCCACTTT	CAWSVGQTPTLHF
.	TRBV6-1	TRBJ1-1	.	TGTGCCAGCAGTGAAGAGCTTCTGGGGACCGTGGTGAACACTGAAGCTTTCTTT	CASSEELLGTVVNTEAFF
once	TRBV6-1	TRBJ1-1	.	TGTAACAGCAGTGTCCCACCGGGCGGGGGGACCACTGAAGCTTTCTTT	CNSSVPPGGGTTEAFF
.	TRBV5-8	TRBJ1-5	.	.	CASSLNPNLYQHF
.	TRBV11-2	TRBJ2-7	.	TGTGCCAGCAGCCCTGAGGCTGACTCGTACGAGCAGTACTTC	CASSPEADSYEQYF
.	TRBV4-3	TRBJ1-1	.	TGCGCCAGTAGCCGGGTGAACGGGGACCGGATCGAACTTTTCTTT	CASSRVNGDRIELFF
few	TRBV5-1	TRBJ2-2	.	TGCGCCAGCAGCGTCCAAAGTGGCGGGACCGGGGAGCTGCTTTTT	CASSVQSGGTGELLF
.	TRBV4-2	TRBJ2-2	.	TGTGCCAGCAGCCAAGAACCCCCCGGGGCCGACGGGGGCACCGGGCAGCTGTTTTTT	CASSQEPPGADGGTGQLFF
many	TRBV20-1	TRBJ2-5	.	TGCAGTGCCCCGAGAGGACAGACTAAAGAGACCCAGTACTTC	CSAPRGQTKETQYF
.	TRBV27	TRBJ2-7	TRBD1	TGTGCCAGCAGTTTAGTGGGGACAGGGGCTCACTACGAGCAGTACTTC	CASSLVGTGAHYEQYF
many	TRBV6-6	TRBJ1-6	.	TGTGCCAGCAGTTCAAAGGGTCCCCTCCACTTT	CASSSKGPLHF
few	TRBV4-3	TRBJ2-1	.	TGCGCCAGCAGCCATGCCCGGGGGCTTAGCTCCTGCAATGAGCAGTTCTTC	CASSHARGLSSCNEQFF
many	TRBV6-5	TRBJ1-2	.	TGTGCCAGCAGTTACTTTCATACAGGAGACTATGGCTACACCTTC	CASSYFHTGDYGYTF
.	TRBV20-1	TRBJ2-3	TRBD2	TGCAGTGCTACCGGTGGACTAGCGTTGGATGCGCAATATTTT	CSATGGLALDAQYF
many	TRBV4-1	TRBJ2-1	TRBD2	TGCGCCAGCAGCCCTCCTGGGCGGGAGGTTGAGCAGTTCTTC	CASSPPGREVEQFF
.	TRBV11-3	TRBJ2-6	.	TGTACAAGCAGCCACAGCCGCTCTGGGGCCAACATCCTGACTTTC	CTSSHSRSGANILTF
.	TRBV20-1	TRBJ1-2	.	TGCAGTGCGAGGACCGCGGGCGGCTATGGTTACACCTTC	CSARTAGGYGYTF
.	TRBV20-1	TRBJ2-1	TRBD2	TGCAGTACTAGACTAGCTGATGAGCAGTTCTTC	CSTRLADEQFF
.	TRBV5-1	TRBJ2-2	.	TGCGCCAGCAGCTTGGACCGGCGAGCGCCCGGGGAGCTGTTTTTT	CASSLDRRAPGELFF
.	TRBV13	TRBJ2-7	.	TGTGCCAGCAGCTTAGCGGTCAGCTCCTACGAGTACTACTTC	CASSLAVSSYEYYF
.	TRBV12-3/TRBV12-4	TRBJ2-2	TRBD1	TGTGCCAGCACTGTCGTGACAGGGGGTCCTGGGAAGCTGTTTTTT	CASTVVTGGPGKLFF
.	TRBV7-3	TRBJ2-3	TRBD1	TGTGCCAGCAGAAGGACAGGGGCCAGCACAGATACGCAGTATTTT	CASRRTGASTDTQYF
many	TRBV29-1	TRBJ1-6	.	TGCAGCGTGGATCCTGGTCACGGCTCACCCCTCCACTTT	CSVDPGHGSPLHF
many	TRBV11-2	TRBJ2-7	.	TGTGCCAGCAGCTTAGACAGCTATGCCTACGAGCAGTACTTC	CASSLDSYAYEQYF
.	TRBV12-5	TRBJ1-2	.	TGTGCTAGTGGTTTGGTACCGGGTAGGGACTTTTTGGGCTACACCTTC	CASGLVPGRDFLGYTF
.	TRBV5-6	TRBJ1-5	TRBD1	TGTGCCAGCAGCTTGCTAGGACAGGGCGCCAATCAGCCCCAGCATTTT	CASSLLGQGANQPQHF
.	TRBV4-1	TRBJ2-7	TRBD2	TGCGCCAGCAGCCAAGATACAGCGGGAGCCCCATACGAGCAGTACTTC	CASSQDTAGAPYEQYF
.	TRBV20-1	TRBJ2-3	.	TGCAGTGCCCCCCCTAGCAGAGATACCCAATATTTT	CSAPPSRDTQYF
.	TRBV7-2	TRBJ2-1	.	TGTGCCAGCAGCTTAGCCCCCATGAATGAGCAGTTCTTC	CASSLAPMNEQFF
many	TRBV29-1	TRBJ2-1	TRBD2	TGCAGCGTTGATTTAGCGGGTTTGGGGCAGTTCTTC	CSVDLAGLGQFF
.	TRBV4-3	TRBJ1-5	.	TGCGCCAGCAACCAAGACGCGGGCTATAGCAATCAGGCCCAGCATTTT	CASNQDAGYSNQAQHF
.	TRBV20-1	TRBJ2-1	.	TGCAGTGCTAGGAGGGTGACCTACAATAAGCAGTTCTTC	CSARRVTYNKQFF
many	TRBV12-3/TRBV12-4	TRBJ2-5	.	TGTGCCAGCAGTGACACAACCCAAGAGACCCAGTACTTC	CASSDTTQETQYF
.	TRBV11-2	TRBJ2-1	.	TGTGCCAGCAGCAGGGACCTAGCCTCCTTCAATAAGCAGTTCTTC	CASSRDLASFNKQFF
.	TRBV29-1	TRBJ1-4	.	TGCAGCCTTGATGACGGGGTTGAAAAACTGTTTTTT	CSLDDGVEKLFF
many	TRBV6-1	TRBJ1-2	TRBD1	TGTGCCAGCAGTGTTCGGGACAGGGACTATGGCTACACCTTC	CASSVRDRDYGYTF
.	TRBV5-4	TRBJ2-5	.	TGTGCCAGCAGCTTAAGTATCGCCGGGACACTCCACCAAGAGACCCAGTACTTC	CASSLSIAGTLHQETQYF
.	TRBV2	TRBJ2-2	.	TGTGCCAGCAACGAGGGGCAGACGAGCACCGGGGAGCTGTTTTTT	CASNEGQTSTGELFF
many	TRBV11-2	TRBJ2-5	.	TGTGCCAGCAGCTTTAATATCCAAGAGACCCAGTACTTC	CASSFNIQETQYF
many	TRBV4-1	TRBJ2-2	TRBD1	TGCGCCAGCAGCAGATCGAATGGAGGGACAGGGAACGGGGAGCTGTTTTTT	CASSRSNGGTGNGELFF
many	TRBV20-1	TRBJ2-7	TRBD2	TGCAGTGCTACCCGGACAGCGGGGGCATCCTACGAGCAGTACTTC	CSATRTAGASYEQYF
.	TRBV11-1	TRBJ1-2	.	TGTGCCAGCAGCTTATCCCCGGTGAACGGCTACACCTTC	CASSLSPVNGYTF
.	TRBV19	TRBJ1-5	.	TGTGCCAGTAGTATTCGGTCACCTGACCCTTATCAGCCCCATCATTTT	CASSIRSPDPYQPHHF